The 3 T cell receptor beta chains below come from one sample, sequenced in a study of T cell responses to AZD1222 COVID-19 vaccine. This table comes from immunoSEQ multiplex PCR, and its TCRdb copy is limited to in-frame clones, with some not included. The repertoire includes some 180,000 clones, 80% to 95% of them detected once, and 1.5% to 2% sits in the top ten. Sequencing was performed on peripheral blood, taken on day 0 of AZD1222 vaccination. The receptors were sampled from an adult in good health.

The chain employs TRBV6-5 and TRBJ1-4, with D possibly being TRBD1 (5 bases). V lost 4 bases and J 2 bases, leaving 14 bases between the germline ends. Germline CDR1 is MNHEY and CDR2 is SVGAGI. This CDR3 contains 16 residues. CDR3 in amino acids: CASSSSGARTNEKLFF. The CDR3 nucleotides are TGTGCCAGCAGTTCCTCTGGGGCGAGGACTAATGAAAAACTGTTTTTT.

The rearrangement joins TRBV13 to TRBJ1-4; D possibly corresponds to TRBD1 (5 bases). The CDR3 runs 17 residues. V was pared by 0 bases and J by 3 bases, with 14 bases between. From germline, CDR1 is PRHDT and CDR2 FYEKMQ (reference sequence). CDR3 sequence: CASSLGGALGANEKLFF. The CDR3 nucleotides read TGTGCCAGCAGCTTAGGGGGAGCCCTAGGGGCTAATGAAAAACTGTTTTTT.

The chain carries TRBV6-2 or TRBV6-3 and TRBJ1-5; TRBD1 agrees at 9 bases. V lost 2 bases, J lost 7 bases, and 6 bases stayed unmatched. CDR3 length: 15 residues. CDR1 is MNHEY, CDR2 SVGEGT, per germline. The CDR3, as DNA: TGTGCCAGCAGTTACCCGGGACAGGGCGAACAGCCCCAGCATTTT. This encodes CASSYPGQGEQPQHF.